A selection of T cell receptor beta chains follows, all from one sample in a study of blood T cell repertoires in COVID-19. The assay was immunoSEQ multiplex PCR, and TCRdb's table has in-frame clones only and misses some. The sample records 490,000 or so clones, 88% being singletons. The source material was PBMCs or T cells enriched from blood (not recorded which). These receptors were taken from a woman aged 55-75 years who had recovered from COVID-19. The CDR3 runs from the conserved cysteine through the conserved F or W. A D gene is named only where the DNA matches it firmly. For some rows the clone size is stated as once, few or many, or as a class when expanded; others skip it.

>.|TRBV24-1|14|TRBJ1-5|.
CATGRGGGDQPQHF
TGTGCCACCGGGCGGGGAGGAGGTGATCAGCCCCAGCATTTT
>.|TRBV18|13|TRBJ2-3|.
CASSLRTQDTQYF
TGTGCCAGCTCACTACGGACTCAAGATACGCAGTATTTT
>.|TRBV7-9|15|TRBJ2-3|TRBD2
CASSLGDYSTDTQYF
TGTGCCAGCAGCTTAGGGGACTACAGCACAGATACGCAGTATTTT
>once|TRBV19|14|TRBJ2-1|.
CASSRWGGYNEQFF
TGTGCCAGTAGTCGGTGGGGAGGCTACAATGAGCAGTTCTTC
>large|TRBV5-5|14|TRBJ2-7|.
CASSLRGTDYEQYF
TGTGCCAGCAGCCTGCGCGGGACAGATTACGAGCAGTACTTC
>.|TRBV3-1/TRBV3-2|11|TRBJ2-5|.
CASSYTGTQYF
TGTGCCAGCAGCTATACGGGGACCCAGTACTTC
>.|TRBV19|17|TRBJ1-4|TRBD1
CASSSPGQVEGREKLFF
TGTGCCAGTAGTTCCCCGGGACAGGTTGAAGGGAGGGAAAAACTGTTTTTT
>.|TRBV9|14|TRBJ1-2|.
CASSFQGGNYGYTF
TGTGCCAGCAGCTTCCAGGGAGGGAACTATGGCTACACCTTC
>.|TRBV5-1|13|TRBJ1-1|.
CASSLVMEGEAFF
TGCGCCAGCAGCTTGGTTATGGAGGGTGAAGCTTTCTTT
>.|TRBV12-5|15|TRBJ1-4|TRBD1
CASGPQGISSEKLFF
TGTGCTAGTGGTCCACAGGGGATCAGCAGTGAAAAACTGTTTTTT
>.|TRBV12-3/TRBV12-4|13|TRBJ2-6|.
CASRVSGANVLTF
TGTGCCAGCAGGGTTAGTGGGGCCAACGTCCTGACTTTC
>.|TRBV10-2|12|TRBJ1-2|.
CASSKDPRGYTF
TGCGCCAGCAGCAAAGACCCGAGGGGCTACACCTTC
>.|TRBV6-5|14|TRBJ1-1|.
CASSPGVLNTEAFF
TGTGCCAGCAGTCCAGGGGTCCTGAACACTGAAGCTTTCTTT
>.|TRBV5-6|15|TRBJ1-4|TRBD1
CASSSTGGENEKLFF
TGTGCCAGCAGCTCCACAGGGGGCGAAAATGAAAAACTGTTTTTT
>.|TRBV7-2|14|TRBJ2-7|.
CASSLYGGSYEQYF
TGTGCCAGCAGCTTGTACGGAGGCTCCTACGAGCAGTACTTC
>.|TRBV5-1|14|TRBJ1-1|TRBD1
CASSLQGMNTEAFF
TGCGCCAGCAGCTTACAGGGGATGAACACTGAAGCTTTCTTT
>.|TRBV5-1|13|TRBJ1-6|.
CASSSEKHSPLHF
TGCGCCAGCAGCTCCGAGAAGCATTCACCCCTCCACTTT
>.|TRBV5-8|15|TRBJ2-3|TRBD1
CASSPGQGATDTQYF
TGTGCCAGCAGCCCTGGACAGGGGGCGACGGATACGCAGTATTTT
>.|TRBV7-9|14|TRBJ1-2|.
CASSLETVHYGYTF
TGTGCCAGCAGCTTAGAGACAGTCCACTATGGCTACACCTTC
>.|TRBV24-1|19|TRBJ1-5|TRBD1
CATSDPGTGGGTLNQPQHF
TGTGCCACCAGTGACCCCGGGACAGGGGGCGGGACACTCAATCAGCCCCAGCATTTT
>.|TRBV3-1/TRBV3-2|13|TRBJ2-6|.
CASSHSDRHGLTF
TGTGCCAGCAGCCATTCCGACAGGCATGGCCTGACTTTC
>.|TRBV19|15|TRBJ1-2|.
CASSISGDPLKGYTF
TGTGCCAGTAGTATTAGCGGGGACCCACTAAAAGGCTACACCTTC
>.|TRBV5-1|16|TRBJ2-2|TRBD1
CASSWGRQGNTGELFF
TGCGCCAGCAGCTGGGGGCGACAGGGAAACACCGGGGAGCTGTTTTTT
>.|TRBV2|13|TRBJ1-2|.
CASSVQGNYGYTF
TGTGCCAGCAGCGTTCAGGGAAACTATGGCTACACCTTC
>.|TRBV5-8|15|TRBJ2-1|.
CASSLGLAVVDEQFF
TGTGCCAGCAGCTTGGGCCTAGCAGTAGTGGATGAGCAGTTCTTC
>.|TRBV19|15|TRBJ1-2|.
CASSAGHSFNYGYTF
TGTGCCAGTAGTGCCGGACATTCTTTCAACTATGGCTACACCTTC
>once|TRBV5-6|15|TRBJ1-2|TRBD1
CASSSRTGWSWGYTF
TGTGCCAGCAGCTCGAGGACAGGTTGGTCGTGGGGCTACACCTTC
>.|TRBV4-2|18|TRBJ1-3|.
CASSQNAPTAFSGNTIYF
TGTGCCAGCAGCCAGAATGCCCCGACAGCTTTCTCTGGAAACACCATATATTTT
>.|TRBV9|16|TRBJ1-3|TRBD1
CASSSGTASSGNTIYF
TGTGCCAGCAGCTCCGGGACAGCCTCCTCTGGAAACACCATATATTTT
>.|TRBV6-4|16|TRBJ2-2|TRBD1
CASRISGTANTGELFF
TGTGCCAGCCGTATCTCCGGGACAGCAAACACCGGGGAGCTGTTTTTT
>.|TRBV9|14|TRBJ2-2|.
CASSVAGFAGELFF
TGTGCCAGCAGCGTGGCGGGGTTCGCCGGGGAGCTGTTTTTT
>once|TRBV3-1/TRBV3-2|13|TRBJ2-1|TRBD1
CASSKSTGFWQFF
TGTGCCAGCAGCAAATCGACAGGGTTTTGGCAGTTCTTC
>.|TRBV20-1|10|TRBJ1-1|.
CSAQGTEAFF
TGCAGTGCCCAGGGCACTGAAGCTTTCTTT
>.|TRBV19|15|TRBJ2-7|TRBD1
CASSSRQGPHYEQYF
TGTGCCAGTAGTTCACGACAGGGGCCCCATTACGAGCAGTACTTC
>.|TRBV6-5|13|TRBJ1-2|TRBD1
CAIDRDREGGYTF
TGTGCCATAGATCGGGACAGGGAAGGTGGCTACACCTTC
>.|TRBV9|12|TRBJ2-1|.
CASSEWGHEQFF
TGTGCCAGCAGCGAGTGGGGGCATGAGCAGTTCTTC
>.|TRBV7-2|14|TRBJ2-2|.
CASSLYRNTGELFF
TGTGCCAGCAGCTTATACAGGAACACCGGGGAGCTGTTTTTT
>.|TRBV6-5|15|TRBJ1-3|.
CASRNDRSSGNTIYF
TGTGCCAGCAGGAATGACCGGAGCTCTGGAAACACCATATATTTT
>.|TRBV4-1|16|TRBJ2-1|TRBD1
CASSQERDRGKYEQFF
TGCGCCAGCAGCCAAGAGAGAGACAGGGGGAAATATGAGCAGTTCTTC
>once|TRBV5-8|15|TRBJ2-2|TRBD1
CASSSDRGLSGELFF
TGTGCCAGCAGTTCGGACAGGGGGCTGTCCGGGGAGCTGTTTTTT
>.|TRBV5-1|13|TRBJ1-2|TRBD1
CASSSRQGSDYTF
TGCGCCAGCAGCTCCCGACAGGGGTCGGACTACACCTTC
>once|TRBV21-1|17|TRBJ2-3|.
CASSRRRTVPYTDTQYF
TGTGCCAGCAGCAGACGAAGAACAGTACCGTACACAGATACGCAGTATTTT
>.|TRBV6-5|13|TRBJ2-7|TRBD1
CASTQTGGYEQYF
TGTGCCAGCACTCAGACAGGGGGCTACGAGCAGTACTTC
>.|TRBV2|16|TRBJ2-3|TRBD2
CASSPLTSGGTDTQYF
TGTGCCAGCAGCCCGTTGACTAGCGGGGGTACAGATACGCAGTATTTT
>.|TRBV2|13|TRBJ1-5|.
CASSQGPNQPQHF
TGTGCCAGCAGCCAGGGGCCCAATCAGCCCCAGCATTTT
>.|TRBV27|14|TRBJ2-3|.
CASSLLNYADTQYF
TGTGCCAGCAGTTTACTTAACTACGCAGATACGCAGTATTTT
>.|TRBV5-1|14|TRBJ2-3|TRBD1
CASSRQGNTDTQYF
TGCGCCAGCAGCAGACAGGGTAACACAGATACGCAGTATTTT
>.|TRBV6-5|12|TRBJ2-7|TRBD1
CASSRDSYEQYF
TGTGCCAGCAGTAGGGACAGCTACGAGCAGTACTTC
>once|TRBV27|14|TRBJ1-1|.
CASTHRAGNTEAFF
TGTGCCAGCACGCACAGGGCGGGGAACACTGAAGCTTTCTTT
>.|TRBV9|15|TRBJ1-6|.
CASSVAPTDPKPLHF
TGTGCCAGCAGCGTAGCTCCCACAGACCCTAAACCCCTCCACTTT
>.|TRBV9|14|TRBJ1-2|.
CASSVGGAPYGYTF
TGTGCCAGCAGCGTAGGCGGTGCCCCATATGGCTACACCTTC
>.|TRBV4-2|15|TRBJ1-4|.
CASSQDGERGEKLFF
TGTGCCAGCAGCCAAGATGGAGAAAGGGGCGAAAAACTGTTTTTT
>.|TRBV7-2|13|TRBJ2-3|.
CASSSTYGDTQYF
TGTGCCAGCAGCTCCACCTATGGAGATACGCAGTATTTT
>.|TRBV5-1|14|TRBJ2-7|TRBD1
CASSLGQGPYEQYF
TGCGCCAGCAGCTTAGGACAGGGCCCCTACGAGCAGTACTTC